Below are 30 T cell receptor beta chains sequenced from a single sample in a study of blood T cell repertoires in COVID-19. Sequencing was performed with immunoSEQ multiplex PCR; in TCRdb, only in-frame clones are kept and a portion is missing. Found here are about 180,000 clones, roughly 85% of them singletons; the top ten hold more than 25%. The sequencing sample was made of peripheral blood. The receptors come from a woman in her seventies with acute or convalescent COVID-19.

This clone was counted between two and nine times. The chain joins TRBV5-4 to TRBJ2-7, with D unclear. V shed 0 bases and J shed 3 bases, with 10 bases lying between them. The CDR3 totals 14 residues. Germline V gives CDR1 SGHNT, CDR2 YYREEE (reference sequence). CDR3 sequence reads: CASSLDPRYYEQYF. DNA for the CDR3: TGTGCCAGCAGCTTGGACCCTCGCTACTACGAGCAGTACTTC.

V gene TRBV3-1 (or the pseudogene TRBV3-2) combines with J gene TRBJ1-2; D is possibly TRBD1 (6 bases). CDR1 and CDR2 from the germline V gene are LGHDT and YNNKEL (reference sequence). CDR3 size: 14 residues. V was clipped by 5 bases and J by 7 bases, with 17 bases between them. The CDR3 DNA is TGTGCCAGCAGCTTACAGGGTTTTATAGGTGGCTACACCTTC. It yields the protein CASSLQGFIGGYTF.

The J gene is TRBJ2-5, the V gene TRBV27; no definite D call. Germline V gives CDR1 MNHEY, CDR2 SMNVEV (reference sequence). There are 10 residues in the CDR3. Trimming cost V 8 bases and J 5 bases, with 6 bases left between them. In DNA, the CDR3 is TGTGCCAGCGGCATTGAGACCCAGTACTTC. As protein: CASGIETQYF.

The table lists this clone with a count of one. The chain carries TRBV7-8 and TRBJ2-7; 7 positions match TRBD2. The V segment lost 0 bases and the J segment 2 bases; nucleotides outside the gene matches: 7. Germline V gene data show CDR1 as SGHVS and CDR2 as FQNEAQ. This CDR3 has 16 residues. The CDR3 here is CASSLARPGRAYEQYF. CDR3 in DNA: TGTGCCAGCAGCTTAGCGCGGCCAGGGAGGGCCTACGAGCAGTACTTC.

This clone is medium-sized in the sample. This chain links TRBV7-8 with TRBJ2-7; TRBD2 agrees at 12 bases. The CDR3 contains 15 residues. The J segment lost 6 bases and the V segment lost 1 base, leaving 4 bases of the junction unmatched. CDR1 is SGHVS and CDR2 is FQNEAQ in the germline V gene. The CDR3 protein is CASSLGTSGTGEQYF. In DNA form, the CDR3 reads TGTGCCAGCAGCTTAGGGACTAGCGGGACAGGCGAGCAGTACTTC.

The rearrangement joins TRBV30 to TRBJ1-4; D is ambiguous. V dropped 1 base and J dropped 3 bases, with 12 bases sitting between them. The germline V gene has CDR1 GTSNPN and CDR2 SVGIG (reference sequence). CDR3 size: 15 residues. CDR3 region: CAWSEGVAANEKLFF. In nucleotides, the CDR3 is TGTGCCTGGAGTGAGGGAGTCGCGGCTAATGAAAAACTGTTTTTT.

This chain links TRBV2 with TRBJ1-2; a weak D match, TRBD1 (6 bases). The CDR3 is 14 residues long. The germline V gene has CDR1 SNHLY and CDR2 FYNNEI. V shed 10 bases and J shed 2 bases, with 17 bases lying between them. CDR3 loop: CAIQDWTENYGYTF. For the CDR3, the DNA is TGTGCCATACAAGACTGGACAGAAAACTATGGCTACACCTTC.

V is TRBV3-1 (or the pseudogene TRBV3-2) and J is TRBJ1-2; no clear D gene. The CDR3 has 16 amino acids. The V gene's germline CDR1 is LGHDT and CDR2 YNNKEL (reference sequence). Trimming removed 2 bases at V and 8 bases at J, with 21 bases between. The CDR3 region is CASSQTLRLSGSGYTF. The CDR3 nucleotides read TGTGCCAGCAGCCAAACCCTCCGTCTGTCGGGATCGGGCTACACCTTC.

The V gene is TRBV27, the J gene TRBJ1-2; D may be TRBD1 (5 bases). The CDR3 consists of 13 residues. V lost 5 bases and J 7 bases, leaving 14 bases between the germline ends. Germline V gene sequence: CDR1 MNHEY, CDR2 SMNVEV (reference sequence). CDR3: CASSDGHELGYTF. The CDR3 coding sequence is TGTGCCAGCAGTGATGGACATGAGCTTGGCTACACCTTC.

The chain is built from TRBV13 and TRBJ1-2; 7 bases fit TRBD1. The CDR3 loop spans 14 amino acids. From germline, CDR1 is PRHDT and CDR2 FYEKMQ (reference sequence). With 8 bases clipped from V and 4 bases from J, the junction kept 10 bases outside the gene matches. CDR3 sequence: CASGRDSRGYGYTF. In DNA, the CDR3 is TGTGCCAGCGGCCGGGACAGCCGCGGCTATGGCTACACCTTC.

This chain joins TRBV2 and TRBJ1-1; no clear D. The CDR3 has 14 residues. Trimming took 4 bases from V and 0 from J, leaving 9 bases between them. Looked up from germline, CDR1 is SNHLY and CDR2 is FYNNEI. The CDR3 region has the DNA TGTGCCAGCAGTGCAGACATATTGAACACTGAAGCTTTCTTT. This translates into CASSADILNTEAFF. Full variable domain (remainder filled in from reference TRBV2 and TRBJ1-1): EPEVTQTPSHQVTQMGQEVILRCVPISNHLYFYWYRQILGQKVEFLVSFYNNEISEKSEIFDDQFSVERPDGSNFTLKIRSTKLEDSAMYFCASSADILNTEAFFGQGTRLTVV.

CDR3 sequence (DNA): TGTGCCAGCAGCCGACAGCCCATTAATTCACCCCTCCACTTT. It translates to CASSRQPINSPLHF. J is TRBJ1-6 and V is TRBV3-1 (or the pseudogene TRBV3-2), with TRBD1 as a possible D gene (5 bases). Germline V gives CDR1 LGHDT, CDR2 YNNKEL (reference sequence). The CDR3 runs 14 residues. V lost 4 bases to trimming and J lost 6 bases, with 10 bases between them.

J is TRBJ1-2 and V is TRBV28, with D perhaps TRBD1 (5 bases). Germline V gene lookup returns CDR1 MDHEN and CDR2 SYDVKM. The CDR3 runs to 19 residues. Trimming removed 6 bases at V and 2 bases at J, with 28 bases between. CDR3 region: CASRRPLGQGTDTNYGYTF. As DNA, the CDR3 is TGTGCCAGCAGGCGCCCTTTGGGGCAAGGCACGGATACAAACTATGGCTACACCTTC.

The chain uses TRBV3-1 (or the pseudogene TRBV3-2) and TRBJ2-1; TRBD1 might be the D (5 bases). V lost 3 bases to trimming and J lost 6 bases, with 12 bases between them. The CDR3 spans 14 residues. Germline V gives CDR1 LGHDT, CDR2 YNNKEL (reference sequence). This CDR3 reads CASSHQGRRNEQFF. The CDR3 coding sequence is TGTGCCAGCAGCCATCAGGGCCGACGCAATGAGCAGTTCTTC.

This clone was counted once. V gene TRBV15 combines with J gene TRBJ1-6; D ambiguous. This CDR3 region has 15 residues. Looked up from germline, CDR1 is LNHNV and CDR2 is YYDKDF (reference sequence). V was trimmed by 3 bases and J by 7 bases, leaving 13 bases between them. CDR3 in amino acids: CATSSDLIGNSPLHF. The CDR3 DNA sequence: TGTGCCACCAGCAGTGACCTAATCGGGAATTCACCCCTCCACTTT.

The rearrangement joins TRBV6-5 to TRBJ1-1; a weak D match, TRBD1 (5 bases). The germline gives CDR1 MNHEY, CDR2 SVGAGI. This CDR3 region has 13 residues. V was pared by 2 bases and J by 5 bases, with 9 bases between. The DNA for the CDR3 is TGTGCCAGCAGTTACGGGGGGTGGACTGAAGCTTTCTTT. Translating it yields CASSYGGWTEAFF.

The chain is built from TRBV7-9 and TRBJ2-7, with a weak D call TRBD2 (6 bases). The CDR3 is made up of 13 amino acids. Trimming shortened V by 7 bases and J by 3 bases, and 13 bases separated the two germline ends. Germline CDR1 is SEHNR and CDR2 is FQNEAQ (reference sequence). CDR3 DNA sequence: TGTGCCAGCATCGCATCCGGGGGCTACGAGCAGTACTTC. It is translated as CASIASGGYEQYF.

The gene calls are TRBV7-2 and TRBJ2-1; TRBD2 might be the D (5 bases). Germline values: CDR1 SGHTA, CDR2 FQGNSA. The CDR3 runs to 16 residues. The V and J ends lost 1 base and 2 bases respectively, with 12 bases between them. CDR3 residues: CASSLDQSGPYNEQFF. Written as DNA, the CDR3 is TGTGCCAGCAGCTTAGATCAGAGCGGCCCCTACAATGAGCAGTTCTTC.

V is TRBV10-3 and J is TRBJ2-7, with TRBD1 matching 9 bases. The germline gives CDR1 ENHRY, CDR2 SYGVKD. The CDR3 spans 13 residues. V lost 8 bases and J lost 4; bases outside the gene matches: 6. This CDR3 is CAIQDRGRYEQYF. The CDR3, as DNA: TGTGCCATCCAGGACAGGGGAAGGTACGAGCAGTACTTC.

The CDR3 bases are TGCAGCGTTGAAGATGCTAGTGCGGACAGTTACAATGAGCAGTTCTTC. Its protein product is CSVEDASADSYNEQFF. The chain recombines TRBV29-1 with TRBJ2-1; the D gene is possibly TRBD1 (6 bases). The CDR3 is made up of 16 amino acids. With 0 bases removed from V and 4 bases from J, the gap between germline ends came to 16 bases. Germline loops: CDR1 SQVTM, CDR2 ANQGSEA.

V gene TRBV5-1 combines with J gene TRBJ2-3; D remains unclear. The germline V gene encodes CDR1 SGHRS and CDR2 YFSETQ. The V and J ends lost 0 bases and 5 bases respectively, with 13 bases between them. The CDR3 loop spans 15 amino acids. The CDR3 DNA reads TGCGCCAGCAGCTTGGAAGGCGAGGTGATAGATACGCAGTATTTT. This gives the protein CASSLEGEVIDTQYF. Full variable domain (missing parts from reference TRBV5-1 and TRBJ2-3): KAGVTQTPRYLIKTRGQQVTLSCSPISGHRSVSWYQQTPGQGLQFLFEYFSETQRNKGNFPGRFSGRQFSNSRSEMNVSTLELGDSALYLCASSLEGEVIDTQYFGPGTRLTVL.

This clone has a single count. This chain joins TRBV6-5 and TRBJ1-6, with 7 bases lining up with TRBD1. The CDR3 spans 14 residues. The V gene's germline CDR1 is MNHEY and CDR2 SVGAGI. Germline trimming cut 8 bases from V and 10 bases from J; bases unmatched to any gene: 11. This CDR3 reads CASRLGQESSPLHF. The CDR3 DNA follows: TGTGCCAGCCGGTTAGGACAGGAAAGCTCACCCCTCCACTTT.

This chain joins TRBV7-9 and TRBJ2-7; 8 bases are a match to TRBD1. The germline V gene has CDR1 SEHNR and CDR2 FQNEAQ (reference sequence). The trim removed 5 bases at V and 6 bases at J, leaving 3 bases unmatched. CDR3 length: 12 amino acids. The CDR3 sequence: CASSQGAGEQYF. The CDR3 DNA follows: TGTGCCAGCAGCCAGGGGGCGGGCGAGCAGTACTTC.

The rearrangement joins TRBV2 to TRBJ1-1, with 9 bases aligning to TRBD1. Trimming removed 3 bases from V and 5 bases from J; junction bases left unmatched: 4. CDR3 length: 14 amino acids. CDR1 SNHLY and CDR2 FYNNEI come from the germline V gene. The CDR3 nucleotides read TGTGCCAGCAGTGATATGGACAGGGGAACTGAAGCTTTCTTT. Protein product: CASSDMDRGTEAFF.

The V call is TRBV5-1, the J call TRBJ1-6; D is unclear. The germline V and J ends were trimmed by 0 bases and 7 bases, with 8 bases remaining between them. The V gene's germline CDR1 is SGHRS and CDR2 YFSETQ. CDR3 length: 14 residues. The CDR3 nucleotides read TGCGCCAGCAGCTTGGTTGGTGGCAATTCACCCCTCCACTTT. This sequence encodes CASSLVGGNSPLHF.

The V call is TRBV27, the J call TRBJ1-2; no clear D gene. CDR1 MNHEY and CDR2 SMNVEV come from the germline V gene (reference sequence). CDR3 length: 11 residues. Trimming took 6 bases from V and 4 from J, leaving 6 bases between them. The CDR3 sequence is CASRSLYGYTF. The DNA of the CDR3 is TGTGCCAGCAGATCCCTCTATGGCTACACCTTC.

The chain joins TRBV10-2 to TRBJ2-1; 7 bases are shared with TRBD2. The CDR3 contains 16 residues. J gave up 8 bases and V 6 bases, and 16 bases lay outside the gene matches. Per the germline V gene, CDR1 is WSHSY and CDR2 is SAAADI. CDR3 in amino acids: CASRSLADSPRDEQFF. CDR3 bases: TGCGCCAGCAGGTCCCTAGCGGACTCGCCACGGGATGAGCAGTTCTTC.

This chain uses TRBV20-1 with TRBJ1-1, with D maybe TRBD1 (5 bases). Germline V lookup: CDR1 DFQATT, CDR2 SNEGSKA (reference sequence). This CDR3 region has 11 residues. V shed 3 bases and J shed 6 bases, with 8 bases lying between them. CDR3 in amino acids: CSASPGPEAFF. The CDR3, as DNA: TGCAGTGCTAGTCCAGGGCCTGAAGCTTTCTTT.

This chain links TRBV2 with TRBJ1-2; the match to TRBD1 covers 8 bases. This CDR3 is 17 amino acids long. CDR1 SNHLY and CDR2 FYNNEI come from the germline V gene. With 6 bases clipped from V and 8 bases from J, the junction kept 20 bases outside the gene matches. CDR3 bases: TGTGCCAGCAGCGAATCGCGGGGATTCCTGACAGGGGCCGGCTACACCTTC. Translated: CASSESRGFLTGAGYTF.

The chain has TRBV24-1 and TRBJ1-1, with D possibly TRBD1 on 5 matching bases. Trimming cost V 8 bases and J 8 bases, with 14 bases left between them. This CDR3 region has 12 residues. From germline, CDR1 is KGHDR and CDR2 SFDVKD. CDR3 loop: CATTSGAGEAFF. The CDR3 nucleotides are TGTGCCACCACTTCTGGGGCTGGAGAAGCTTTCTTT.